This TCR beta chain originates from a study of technical replicates of blood from several donors. Method: immunoSEQ multiplex PCR; TCRdb's copy keeps in-frame clones and lacks some. Of about 95,000 clones in the sample, around 96% were seen once. The CDR3 contains 13 residues. Per the germline V gene, CDR1 is SGDLS and CDR2 is YYNGEE. Deletions cut 2 bases from V and 5 bases from J, with 7 bases between. Points on this clone: The sample has other DNA sequences that encode this CDR3 too.

Sequencing was carried out using T cells isolated from PBMCs. The gene calls are TRBV9 and TRBJ2-2; D is perhaps TRBD2 (5 bases). The sequence was obtained from a human donor in good health. This chain's CDR3 is CASSVGVTGELFF. Written as DNA, the CDR3 is TGTGCCAGCAGCGTCGGGGTTACCGGGGAGCTGTTTTTT.